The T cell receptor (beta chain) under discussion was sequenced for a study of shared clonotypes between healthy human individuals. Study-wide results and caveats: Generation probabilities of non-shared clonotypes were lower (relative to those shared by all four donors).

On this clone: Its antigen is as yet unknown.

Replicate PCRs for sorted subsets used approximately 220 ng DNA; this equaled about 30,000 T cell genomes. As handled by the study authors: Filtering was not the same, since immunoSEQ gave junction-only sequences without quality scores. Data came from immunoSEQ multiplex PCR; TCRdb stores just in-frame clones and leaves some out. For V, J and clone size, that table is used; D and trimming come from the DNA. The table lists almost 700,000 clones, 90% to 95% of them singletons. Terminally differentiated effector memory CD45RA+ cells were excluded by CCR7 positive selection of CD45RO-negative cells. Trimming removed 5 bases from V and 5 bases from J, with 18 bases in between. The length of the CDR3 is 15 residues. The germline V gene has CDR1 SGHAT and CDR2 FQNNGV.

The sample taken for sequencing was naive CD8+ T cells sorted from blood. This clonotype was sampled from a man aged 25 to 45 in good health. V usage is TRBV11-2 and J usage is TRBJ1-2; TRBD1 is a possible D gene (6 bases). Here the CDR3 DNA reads TGTGCCAGCAGCGACTTTCAGGGGCGGGGGTATGGCTACACCTTC. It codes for CASSDFQGRGYGYTF.